The T cell receptor beta chain described here comes from a study of T cells in Graves' hyperthyroidism and ophthalmopathy. The study's findings and limits: Researchers found most expanded thyroid clonotypes above 0.001 in blood as well.

Regarding this clonotype: The antigen is not known.

V gave up 2 bases and J gave up 1 base; unmatched junction bases: 8. The CDR3 covers 17 residues. The germline CDR1 and CDR2 sequences are LGHDT and YNNKEL (reference sequence). It was RNA transcripts that yielded the amplified TCR beta CDR3 regions. HTBI primers were employed in a first-round RT-PCR of the TCR CDR3. A single record per CDR3 protein comes from TCRdb applying MiXCR to the multiplex PCR reads. The sample contains a few hundred thousand distinct CDR3 sequences, less than 15% of which appear only once. Clinical symptoms, serum thyroxine, TRAb, thyroid ultrasound and orbital computed tomography established diagnosis.

The sequenced sample consisted of blood. The chain couples TRBV3-1 to TRBJ1-3; 7 bases line up with TRBD1. The TCR originated in a middle-aged woman with Graves' hyperthyroidism. The CDR3 bases are TGTGCCAGCAGCCAAAGGGGGACAGTCCTATCTGGAAACACCATATATTTT. This encodes CASSQRGTVLSGNTIYF.